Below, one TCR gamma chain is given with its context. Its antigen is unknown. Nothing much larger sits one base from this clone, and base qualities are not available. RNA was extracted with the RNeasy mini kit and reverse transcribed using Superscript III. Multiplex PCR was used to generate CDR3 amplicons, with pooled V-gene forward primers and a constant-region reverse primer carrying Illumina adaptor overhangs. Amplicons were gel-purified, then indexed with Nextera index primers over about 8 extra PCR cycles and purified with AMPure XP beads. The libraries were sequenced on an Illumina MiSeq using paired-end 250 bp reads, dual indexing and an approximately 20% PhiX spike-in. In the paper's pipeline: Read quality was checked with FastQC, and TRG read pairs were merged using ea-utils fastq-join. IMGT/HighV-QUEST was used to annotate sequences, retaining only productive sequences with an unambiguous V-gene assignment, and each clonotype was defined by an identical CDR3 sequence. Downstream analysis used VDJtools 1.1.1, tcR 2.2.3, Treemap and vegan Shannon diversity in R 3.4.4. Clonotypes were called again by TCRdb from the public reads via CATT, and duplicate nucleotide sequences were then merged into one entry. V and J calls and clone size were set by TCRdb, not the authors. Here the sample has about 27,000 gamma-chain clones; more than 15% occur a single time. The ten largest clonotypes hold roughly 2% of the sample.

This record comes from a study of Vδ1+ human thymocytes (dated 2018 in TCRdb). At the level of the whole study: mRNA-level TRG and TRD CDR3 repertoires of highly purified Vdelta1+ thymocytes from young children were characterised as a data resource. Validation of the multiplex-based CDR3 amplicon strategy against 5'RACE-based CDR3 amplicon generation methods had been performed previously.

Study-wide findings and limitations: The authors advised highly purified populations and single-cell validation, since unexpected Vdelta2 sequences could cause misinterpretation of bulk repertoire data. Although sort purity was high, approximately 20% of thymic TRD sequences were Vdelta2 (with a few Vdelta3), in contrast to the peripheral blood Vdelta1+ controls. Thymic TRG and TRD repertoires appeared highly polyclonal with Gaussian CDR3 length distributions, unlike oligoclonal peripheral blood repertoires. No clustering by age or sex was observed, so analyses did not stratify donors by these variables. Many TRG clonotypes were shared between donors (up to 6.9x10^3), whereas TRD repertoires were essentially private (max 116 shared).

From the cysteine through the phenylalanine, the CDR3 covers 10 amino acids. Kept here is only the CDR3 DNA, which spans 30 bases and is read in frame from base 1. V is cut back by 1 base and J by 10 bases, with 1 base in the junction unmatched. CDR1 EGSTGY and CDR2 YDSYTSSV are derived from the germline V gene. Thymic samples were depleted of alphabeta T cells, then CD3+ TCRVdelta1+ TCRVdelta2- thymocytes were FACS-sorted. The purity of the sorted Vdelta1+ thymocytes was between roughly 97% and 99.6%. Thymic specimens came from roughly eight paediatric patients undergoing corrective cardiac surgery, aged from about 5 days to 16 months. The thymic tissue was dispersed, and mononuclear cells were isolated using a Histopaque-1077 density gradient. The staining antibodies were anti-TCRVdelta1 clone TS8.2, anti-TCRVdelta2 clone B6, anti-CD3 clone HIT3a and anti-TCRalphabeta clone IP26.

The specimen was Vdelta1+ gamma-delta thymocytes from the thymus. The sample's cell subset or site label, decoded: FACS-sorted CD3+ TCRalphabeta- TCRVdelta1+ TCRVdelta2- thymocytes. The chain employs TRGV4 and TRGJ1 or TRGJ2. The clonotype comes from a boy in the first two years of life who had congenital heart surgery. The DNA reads TGTGCCACCTGGGATGGAAAGAAACTCTTT. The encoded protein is CATWDGKKLF.